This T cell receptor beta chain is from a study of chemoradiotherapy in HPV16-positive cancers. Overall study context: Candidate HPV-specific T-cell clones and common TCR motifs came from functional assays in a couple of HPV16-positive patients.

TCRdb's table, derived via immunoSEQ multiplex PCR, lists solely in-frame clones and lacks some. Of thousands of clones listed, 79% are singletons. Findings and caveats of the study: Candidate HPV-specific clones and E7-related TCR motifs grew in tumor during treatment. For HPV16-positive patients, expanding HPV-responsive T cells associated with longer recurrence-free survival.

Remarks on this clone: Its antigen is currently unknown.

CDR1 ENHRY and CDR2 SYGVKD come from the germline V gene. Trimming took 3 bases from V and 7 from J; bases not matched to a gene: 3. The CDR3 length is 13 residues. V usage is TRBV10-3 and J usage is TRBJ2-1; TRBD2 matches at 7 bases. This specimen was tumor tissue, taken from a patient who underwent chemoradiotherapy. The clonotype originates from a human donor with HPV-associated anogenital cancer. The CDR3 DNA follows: TGTGCCATCAGTGATCGGGGAGGGAATGAGCAGTTCTTC. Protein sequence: CAISDRGGNEQFF.